These 21 T cell receptor beta chains share one sample of origin, sequenced in a study of circulating CD8 cells and anti-PD-1 response in melanoma (dated by TCRdb to the early 2020s). Using a BD FACSAria II cell sorter, four subsets defined by PD-1 and/or TIGIT were sorted out of live CD3+CD8+TCRalphabeta+ cells. Data came from a NextSeq 500. Starting from roughly 15 ng of total RNA, TCR libraries were made with the QIAseq Immune Repertoire RNA Library Kit, Human TCR Panel. The raw public reads went through TCRdb reprocessing: fastp at Q25, MiXCR clone calling, in-frame beta chains kept. Entries that share a CDR3 protein sequence are merged under the most common genes and DNA. In this sample the table shows approximately 560 distinct CDR3 sequences, roughly 6.2% of which occur a single time. The top ten hold approximately 9.6% of the sample. Sequencing was performed on CD8+ T cells from PBMCs, taken at baseline or after one month of anti-PD-1 therapy (not recorded which). These receptors were taken from a human donor with melanoma.

This clonotype is large (0.1 to 1%) by share. V usage is TRBV29-1 and J usage is TRBJ2-5; 7 bases match TRBD2. With V trimmed by 8 bases and J by 0 bases, 15 bases remained unmatched. This CDR3 contains 16 residues. The germline V gene has CDR1 SQVTM and CDR2 ANQGSEA. The CDR3 here is CSPRKASGEHQETQYF. CDR3 bases: TGCAGCCCAAGGAAGGCCAGCGGGGAGCACCAAGAGACCCAGTACTTC. The variable domain in full, with the rest retrieved from reference TRBV29-1 and TRBJ2-5, is SAVISQKPSRDICQRGTSLTIQCQVDSQVTMMFWYRQQPGQSLTLIATANQGSEATYESGFVIDKFPISRPNLTFSTLTVSNMSPEDSSIYLCSPRKASGEHQETQYFGPGTRLLVL.

This clonotype is classed as large (0.1 to 1%). V gene TRBV23-1 combines with J gene TRBJ2-1, with a tentative D call TRBD2 (5 bases). TRBV23-1 has ORF status, its function being uncertain. The CDR3 runs 15 residues. Trimming cost V 7 bases and J 9 bases, with 22 bases left between them. This CDR3 is CASIPTEANVFEQFF. CDR3 in DNA: TGCGCCAGCATTCCGACGGAGGCCAACGTCTTTGAGCAGTTCTTC.

The chain couples TRBV28 to TRBJ2-3; D is uncertain. The CDR3 is 12 amino acids. Germline lookup yields CDR1 MDHEN and CDR2 SYDVKM. V was shortened by 3 bases and J by 4 bases, with 5 bases between the two germline ends. For the CDR3, the DNA is TGTGCCAGCAGTTTTCCCCCAGATACGCAGTATTTT. Its translation is CASSFPPDTQYF.

By its share, this clonotype is large (0.1 to 1%). The chain carries TRBV5-1 and TRBJ2-7, with 8 nucleotides matching TRBD2. Germline loops: CDR1 SGHRS, CDR2 YFSETQ. J gave up 9 bases and V 5 bases, and 10 bases lay outside the gene matches. This CDR3 region has 13 residues. CDR3 nucleotide sequence: TGCGCCAGCAGAGATACTAGCGGAGACACGCAGTACTTC. Protein product: CASRDTSGDTQYF.

This clonotype is large. The chain joins TRBV19 to TRBJ2-7; a weak D match, TRBD2 (5 bases). The CDR3 has 14 amino acids. Germline V lookup: CDR1 LNHDA, CDR2 SQIVND (reference sequence). V was pared by 7 bases and J by 1 base, with 14 bases between. The CDR3 is CASTPDGESYEQYF. In nucleotides, the CDR3 is TGTGCCAGTACCCCTGACGGGGAGTCCTACGAGCAGTACTTC.

By share, this clonotype ranks as medium-sized. The chain employs TRBV28 and TRBJ2-7; D possibly corresponds to TRBD1 (5 bases). The CDR3 totals 14 residues. V was cut by 5 bases and J by 3 bases, with 14 bases left in between. Germline loops: CDR1 MDHEN, CDR2 SYDVKM. This CDR3 reads CASSPGGRVYEQYF. The CDR3 DNA follows: TGTGCCAGCAGTCCCGGCGGCAGGGTCTACGAGCAGTACTTC.

This clonotype is termed large. This sequence joins TRBV9 and TRBJ2-1, with D unresolved. The V end lost 2 bases, the J end lost 1 base, and 10 bases lay between the germline ends. This CDR3 has 15 amino acids. Germline CDR1 reads SGDLS; CDR2 reads YYNGEE. CDR3 sequence (DNA): TGTGCCAGCAGCGTCAGTGTAGGATCCTACAATGAGCAGTTCTTC. Translating gives CASSVSVGSYNEQFF.

This chain links TRBV19 with TRBJ1-5; D gene uncertain. V was trimmed by 11 bases and J by 3 bases, leaving 14 bases between them. CDR3 size: 13 residues. Germline V gene sequence: CDR1 LNHDA, CDR2 SQIVND (reference sequence). The CDR3 protein is CAGMAGDNQPQHF. CDR3 coding DNA: TGTGCCGGTATGGCAGGAGACAATCAGCCCCAGCATTTT.

For this clonotype: The limits of the CDR3 on the DNA are not certain, so only TCRdb's listed CDR3 is given. The chain carries TRBV7-3 and TRBJ2-2; the D call in the table, TRBD2, was not verified against the DNA. The CDR3 sequence runs 16 residues, both termini included. Germline loops: CDR1 SGHTA, CDR2 FQGTGA. The CDR3: CASSRSGGLSPGSCFF.

By sample share, this clonotype is large. The chain carries TRBV30 and TRBJ1-1; D is possibly TRBD1 (5 bases). Germline assignment: CDR1 GTSNPN and CDR2 SVGIG (reference sequence). Between the trimmed V and J ends, which lost 3 bases and 7 bases, there was a span of 12 bases. The CDR3 covers 12 residues. CDR3 nucleotides: TGTGCCTGGAGCAGGGTGGGGATTGAAGCTTTCTTT. This encodes CAWSRVGIEAFF.

Relative to its sample, this clonotype is medium-sized. The gene calls are TRBV19 and TRBJ2-7, with D unclear. The CDR3 is 15 residues long. The ends were cut back, 3 bases at V and 3 bases at J, with 15 bases in the middle. Germline lookup yields CDR1 LNHDA and CDR2 SQIVND (reference sequence). The CDR3 DNA sequence: TGTGCCAGTAGTATTTCCGGCGGCCTGAACTACGAGCAGTACTTC. Its translation: CASSISGGLNYEQYF.

By proportion, this clonotype is medium-sized. The chain carries TRBV2 and TRBJ2-7; TRBD2 agrees at 10 bases. V dropped 6 bases and J dropped 7; count of bases not matched to a gene: 12. Germline V gene sequence: CDR1 SNHLY, CDR2 FYNNEI. CDR3 length equals 15 residues. In DNA form, the CDR3 reads TGTGCCAGCAGGGGACTAGCGATCATTCTTGGGGAGCAGTACTTC. It specifies CASRGLAIILGEQYF.

In this sample, this clonotype is medium-sized. The chain carries TRBV2 and TRBJ2-1; D ambiguous. Germline lookup yields CDR1 SNHLY and CDR2 FYNNEI. Trimming removed 3 bases at V and 1 base at J, with 10 bases between. This CDR3 spans 15 amino acids. The chain's CDR3 is CASSEGSWSYNEQFF. CDR3 DNA: TGTGCCAGCAGTGAGGGGTCGTGGTCCTACAATGAGCAGTTCTTC. The variable domain in full, completed from reference TRBV2 and TRBJ2-1, reads EPEVTQTPSHQVTQMGQEVILRCVPISNHLYFYWYRQILGQKVEFLVSFYNNEISEKSEIFDDQFSVERPDGSNFTLKIRSTKLEDSAMYFCASSEGSWSYNEQFFGPGTRLTVL.

This clonotype counts as medium-sized. The gene calls are TRBV3-1 and TRBJ2-7; no definite D call. V lost 2 bases, J lost 4 bases, and 12 bases lay in between. This CDR3 is 14 amino acids long. Germline assignment: CDR1 LGHDT and CDR2 YNNKEL (reference sequence). CDR3: CASSQTVGWYEQYF. CDR3 DNA: TGTGCCAGCAGCCAAACGGTAGGGTGGTACGAGCAGTACTTC.

In its sample, this clonotype ranks as medium-sized (0.01 to 0.1%). The chain uses TRBV30 and TRBJ2-3; possible D gene TRBD1, 6 bases. The CDR3 extends over 15 amino acids. Trimming stripped 0 bases from V and 6 bases from J, with 16 bases between. From germline, CDR1 is GTSNPN and CDR2 SVGIG (reference sequence). CDR3 coding DNA: TGTGCCTGGAGTGTACTATTACAGGGTGGTGATACGCAGTATTTT. Protein product: CAWSVLLQGGDTQYF.

This clonotype was counted a few times. V usage is TRBV28 and J usage is TRBJ2-4; no firm D call. CDR1 and CDR2 (germline): MDHEN, SYDVKM. CDR3 size: 13 residues. Trimming left V 2 bases short and J 0 bases short, with 2 bases between. CDR3 in amino acids: CASSLRAKNIQYF. The CDR3 bases are TGTGCCAGCAGTTTAAGAGCCAAAAACATTCAGTACTTC.

This clonotype rates as large (0.1 to 1%). The chain uses TRBV20-1 and TRBJ2-1; 10 bases fit TRBD2. CDR1 and CDR2 (germline): DFQATT, SNEGSKA (reference sequence). This CDR3 region has 14 residues. J was trimmed by 7 bases and V by 6 bases; bases with no gene match: 9. The CDR3 loop reads CSAHRTSGGNEQFF. CDR3 in DNA: TGCAGTGCCCACCGGACTAGCGGCGGGAATGAGCAGTTCTTC.

In this sample, this clonotype is large. The V and J genes are TRBV27 and TRBJ2-4; D may correspond to TRBD1 or TRBD2 (5 bases each). There are 13 residues in the CDR3. The germline V and J ends were trimmed by 6 bases and 9 bases, with 15 bases remaining between them. Looked up from germline, CDR1 is MNHEY and CDR2 is SMNVEV (reference sequence). The chain's CDR3 is CASRGTEQSIQYF. As DNA, the CDR3 is TGTGCCAGCAGGGGGACGGAGCAGAGCATTCAGTACTTC.

In its sample, this clonotype is medium-sized. The rearrangement links TRBV20-1 to TRBJ2-7; no firm D call. Per the germline V gene, CDR1 is DFQATT and CDR2 is SNEGSKA (reference sequence). The V end was cut by 2 bases, the J end by 6 bases, with 14 bases between. The CDR3 has 13 amino acids. This CDR3 reads CSARWVERVEQYF. DNA of the CDR3: TGCAGTGCTAGATGGGTGGAAAGGGTCGAGCAGTACTTC.

By sample fraction, this clonotype is large. The chain recombines TRBV6-2 or TRBV6-3 with TRBJ2-6, with no clear D. Trimming took off 0 bases at V and 1 base at J, with 10 bases between the two ends. Germline CDR1 MNHEY, CDR2 SVGEGT. This CDR3 region has 17 residues. The CDR3 nucleotides read TGTGCCAGCAGTTACTCGACGGATACATCTGGGGCCAACGTCCTGACTTTC. Translated: CASSYSTDTSGANVLTF.

By sample share, this clonotype is large. V is TRBV19 and J is TRBJ2-1; unclear D gene. The V gene lost 4 bases and the J gene lost 4 bases, with 11 bases spanning the gap. The germline V gene encodes CDR1 LNHDA and CDR2 SQIVND (reference sequence). The CDR3 loop spans 14 amino acids. CDR3: CASSRVGLYNEQFF. The CDR3 DNA follows: TGTGCCAGTAGTAGAGTGGGTCTTTACAATGAGCAGTTCTTC.